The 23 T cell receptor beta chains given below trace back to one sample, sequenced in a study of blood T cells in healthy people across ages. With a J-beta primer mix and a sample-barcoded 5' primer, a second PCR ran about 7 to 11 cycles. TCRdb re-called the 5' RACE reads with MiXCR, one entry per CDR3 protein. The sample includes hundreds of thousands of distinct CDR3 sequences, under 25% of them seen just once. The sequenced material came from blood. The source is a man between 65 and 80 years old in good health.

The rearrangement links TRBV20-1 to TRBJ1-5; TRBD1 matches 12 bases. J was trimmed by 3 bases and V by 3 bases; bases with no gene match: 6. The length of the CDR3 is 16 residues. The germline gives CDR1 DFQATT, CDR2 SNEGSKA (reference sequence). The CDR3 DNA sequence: TGCAGTGCTAGGCGCCCGGGACAGGGGGCCAATCAGCCCCAGCATTTT. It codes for CSARRPGQGANQPQHF.

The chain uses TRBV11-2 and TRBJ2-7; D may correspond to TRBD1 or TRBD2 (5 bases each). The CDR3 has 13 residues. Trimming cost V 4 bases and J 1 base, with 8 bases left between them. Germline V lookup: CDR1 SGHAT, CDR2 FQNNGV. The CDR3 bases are TGTGCCAGCAGCTGGGACGGATCCTACGAGCAGTACTTC. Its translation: CASSWDGSYEQYF.

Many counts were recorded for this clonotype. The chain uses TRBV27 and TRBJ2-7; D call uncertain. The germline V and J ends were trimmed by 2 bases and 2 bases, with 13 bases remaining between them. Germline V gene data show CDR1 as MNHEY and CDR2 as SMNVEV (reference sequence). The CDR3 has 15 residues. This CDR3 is CASSLRAVTTYEQYF. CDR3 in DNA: TGTGCCAGCAGTTTAAGGGCAGTTACGACCTACGAGCAGTACTTC.

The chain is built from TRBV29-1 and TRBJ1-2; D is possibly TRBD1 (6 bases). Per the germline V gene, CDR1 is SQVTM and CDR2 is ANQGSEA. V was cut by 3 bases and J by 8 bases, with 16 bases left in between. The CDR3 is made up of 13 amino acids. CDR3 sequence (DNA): TGCAGCGTTGATTGGTCAGGGGCACGGGGCTACACCTTC. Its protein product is CSVDWSGARGYTF.

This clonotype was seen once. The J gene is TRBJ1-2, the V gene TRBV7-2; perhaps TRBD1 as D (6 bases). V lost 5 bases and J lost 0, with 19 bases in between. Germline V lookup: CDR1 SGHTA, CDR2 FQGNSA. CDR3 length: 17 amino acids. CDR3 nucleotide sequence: TGTGCCAGCAGCCCGGATTTTTGGGGGGCCACTAACTATGGCTACACCTTC. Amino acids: CASSPDFWGATNYGYTF.

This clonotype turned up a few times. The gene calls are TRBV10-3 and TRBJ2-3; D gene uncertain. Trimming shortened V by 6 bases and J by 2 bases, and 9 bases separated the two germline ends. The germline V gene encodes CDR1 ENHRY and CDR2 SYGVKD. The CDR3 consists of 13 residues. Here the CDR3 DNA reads TGTGCCATCAGGGACGGATACACAGATACGCAGTATTTT. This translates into CAIRDGYTDTQYF.

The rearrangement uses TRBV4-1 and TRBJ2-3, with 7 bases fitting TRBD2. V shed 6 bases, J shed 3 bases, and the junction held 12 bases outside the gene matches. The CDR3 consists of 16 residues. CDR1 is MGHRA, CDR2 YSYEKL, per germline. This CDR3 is CASRDVSGGLTDTQYF. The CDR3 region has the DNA TGCGCCAGCAGAGACGTTTCGGGAGGATTGACAGATACGCAGTATTTT.

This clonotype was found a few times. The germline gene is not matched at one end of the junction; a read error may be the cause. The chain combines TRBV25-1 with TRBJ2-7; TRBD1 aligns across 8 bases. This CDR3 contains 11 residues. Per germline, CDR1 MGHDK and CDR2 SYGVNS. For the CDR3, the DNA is TGTGCCAGCAGTGACGGACAGGGCCGGGACTTC. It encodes CASSDGQGRDF.

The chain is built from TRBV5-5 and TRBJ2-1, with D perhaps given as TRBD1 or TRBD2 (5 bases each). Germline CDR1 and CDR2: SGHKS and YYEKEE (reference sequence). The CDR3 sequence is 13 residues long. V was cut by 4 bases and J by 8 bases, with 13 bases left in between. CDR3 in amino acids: CASSPGDGDEQFF. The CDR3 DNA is TGTGCCAGCAGCCCCGGGGACGGCGATGAGCAGTTCTTC.

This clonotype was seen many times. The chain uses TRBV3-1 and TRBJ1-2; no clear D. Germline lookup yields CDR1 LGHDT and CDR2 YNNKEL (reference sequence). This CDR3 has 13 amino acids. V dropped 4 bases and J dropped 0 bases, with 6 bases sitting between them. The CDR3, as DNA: TGTGCCAGCAGCCCCAAGACTAACTATGGCTACACCTTC. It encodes CASSPKTNYGYTF.

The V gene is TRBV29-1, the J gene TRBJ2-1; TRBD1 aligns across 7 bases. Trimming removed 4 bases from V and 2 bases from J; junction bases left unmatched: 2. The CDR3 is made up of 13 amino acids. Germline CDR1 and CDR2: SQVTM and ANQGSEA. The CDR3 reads CSVATGTYNEQFF. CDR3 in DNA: TGCAGCGTTGCGACAGGGACCTACAATGAGCAGTTCTTC.

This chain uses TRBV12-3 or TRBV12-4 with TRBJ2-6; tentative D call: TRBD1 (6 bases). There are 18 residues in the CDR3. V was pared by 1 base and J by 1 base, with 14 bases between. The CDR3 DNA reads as TGTGCCAGCAGTTTAGGGGTACAGGGAAGATCTGGGGCCAACGTCCTGACTTTC. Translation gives CASSLGVQGRSGANVLTF.

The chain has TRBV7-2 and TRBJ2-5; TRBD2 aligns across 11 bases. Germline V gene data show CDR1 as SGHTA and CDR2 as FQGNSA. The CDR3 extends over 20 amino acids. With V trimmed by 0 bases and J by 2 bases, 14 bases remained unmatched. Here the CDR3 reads CASSLAPRLAGGPWQETQYF. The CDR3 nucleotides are TGTGCCAGCAGCTTAGCCCCTCGTTTAGCGGGAGGGCCTTGGCAAGAGACCCAGTACTTC.

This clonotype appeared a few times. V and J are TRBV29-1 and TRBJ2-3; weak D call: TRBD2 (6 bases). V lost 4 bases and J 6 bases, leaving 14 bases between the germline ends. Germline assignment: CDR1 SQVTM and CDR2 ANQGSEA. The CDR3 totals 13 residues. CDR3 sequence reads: CSVGGGPVDTQYF. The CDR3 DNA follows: TGCAGCGTTGGAGGAGGGCCGGTGGATACGCAGTATTTT.

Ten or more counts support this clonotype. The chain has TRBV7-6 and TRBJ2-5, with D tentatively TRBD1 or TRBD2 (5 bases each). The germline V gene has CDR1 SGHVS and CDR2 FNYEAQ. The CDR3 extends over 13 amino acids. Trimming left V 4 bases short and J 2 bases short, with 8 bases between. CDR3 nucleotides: TGTGCCAGCAGCTCGGGACCACAAGAGACCCAGTACTTC. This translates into CASSSGPQETQYF.

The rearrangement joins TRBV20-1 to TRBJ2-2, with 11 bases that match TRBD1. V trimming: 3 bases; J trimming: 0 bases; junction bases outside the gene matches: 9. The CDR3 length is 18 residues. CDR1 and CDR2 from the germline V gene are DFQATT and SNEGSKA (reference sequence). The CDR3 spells CSARDLDRGRANTGELFF. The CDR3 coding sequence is TGCAGTGCTAGGGATCTGGACAGGGGGCGAGCGAACACCGGGGAGCTGTTTTTT.

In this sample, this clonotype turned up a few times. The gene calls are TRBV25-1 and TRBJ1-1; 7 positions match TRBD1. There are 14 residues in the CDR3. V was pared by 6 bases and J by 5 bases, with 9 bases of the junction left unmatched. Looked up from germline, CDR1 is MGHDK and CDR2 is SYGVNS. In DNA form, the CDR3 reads TGTGCCAGCAGGGCTGGGGCAGGGGGGACTGAAGCTTTCTTT. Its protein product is CASRAGAGGTEAFF.

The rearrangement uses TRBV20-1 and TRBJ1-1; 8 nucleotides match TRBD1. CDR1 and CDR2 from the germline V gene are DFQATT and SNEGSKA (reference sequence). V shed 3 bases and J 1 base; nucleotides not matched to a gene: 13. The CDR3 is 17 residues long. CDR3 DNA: TGCAGTGCTAGGGAATTAGACAGGGGAGTGGGGAACACTGAAGCTTTCTTT. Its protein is CSARELDRGVGNTEAFF.

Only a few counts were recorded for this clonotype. DNA for the CDR3: TGTGCCAGTGGACTAGCGGGAGTCAATGAGCAGTTCTTC. It translates to CASGLAGVNEQFF. The chain links TRBV2 to TRBJ2-5, with TRBD2 matching 13 bases. The J call may be wrong; the DNA end is better matched by TRBJ2-1. The CDR3 has 13 amino acids. From germline, CDR1 is SNHLY and CDR2 FYNNEI.

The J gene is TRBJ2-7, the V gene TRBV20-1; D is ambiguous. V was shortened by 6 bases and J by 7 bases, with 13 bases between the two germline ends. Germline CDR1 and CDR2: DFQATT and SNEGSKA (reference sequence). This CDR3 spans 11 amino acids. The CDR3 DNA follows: TGCAGTGCAACAGTCGAGTGGGAGCAGTACTTC. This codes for CSATVEWEQYF.

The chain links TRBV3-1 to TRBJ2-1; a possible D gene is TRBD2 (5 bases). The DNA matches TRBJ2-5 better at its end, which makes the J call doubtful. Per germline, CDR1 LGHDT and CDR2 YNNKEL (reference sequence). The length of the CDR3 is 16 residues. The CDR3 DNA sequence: TGTGCCAGCAGCCAAGTTCGTGGAGCGAGCGGCATTACCCAGTACTTC. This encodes CASSQVRGASGITQYF.

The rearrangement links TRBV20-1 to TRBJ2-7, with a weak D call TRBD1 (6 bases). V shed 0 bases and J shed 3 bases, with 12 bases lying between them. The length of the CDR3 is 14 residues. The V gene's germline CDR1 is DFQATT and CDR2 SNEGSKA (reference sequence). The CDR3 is CSARDLRGNYEQYF. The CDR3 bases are TGCAGTGCTAGAGACCTCAGGGGAAACTACGAGCAGTACTTC.

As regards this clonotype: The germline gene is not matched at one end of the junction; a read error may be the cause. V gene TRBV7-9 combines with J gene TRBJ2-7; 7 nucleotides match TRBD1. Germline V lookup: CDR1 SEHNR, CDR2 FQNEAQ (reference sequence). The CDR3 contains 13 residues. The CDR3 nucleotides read TGTGCCAGCAGCTTAGGACAGGGCTACAAGCAGTACTTC. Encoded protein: CASSLGQGYKQYF.